The 21 T cell receptor beta chains reported below all come from one sample, sequenced in a study of T cells expressing NK-cell markers. From its re-call of the 5' RACE reads, TCRdb lists each CDR3 protein once, without DNA. The sample totals about 460,000 distinct CDR3 sequences. Input material: blood T cells: a sorted CD56 or NKG2C T cell subset, CD4+ or CD8+ T cells, or bulk PBMC T cells (not recorded which). Receptors originate from a woman aged 45-60 years in good health.

The rearrangement links TRBV24-1 to TRBJ2-1; TCRdb's D gene call, TRBD2, goes unchecked for lack of DNA. The CDR3 has 15 residues. The germline V gene has CDR1 KGHDR and CDR2 SFDVKD. This chain's CDR3 is CATSDLIAGALEQFF.

The chain joins TRBV11-1 to TRBJ2-3; the TRBD1 assignment by TCRdb is unverifiable without DNA. Germline V gene sequence: CDR1 SGHAT, CDR2 FQDESV (reference sequence). The CDR3 extends over 14 amino acids. CDR3 amino acids: CASSLRTGGDTQYF.

V is TRBV5-1 and J is TRBJ2-4; the D call from TCRdb, TRBD2, cannot be confirmed without DNA. The CDR3 has 17 residues. Germline CDR1 reads SGHRS; CDR2 reads YFSETQ. CDR3 residues: CASSPGGTRAPENIQYF.

This chain links TRBV24-1 with TRBJ2-1; TCRdb's assignment of TRBD1 cannot be checked, as there is no DNA. The V gene's germline CDR1 is KGHDR and CDR2 SFDVKD. The CDR3 spans 15 residues. CDR3 loop: CATSDPGTHYNEQFF.

V gene TRBV4-1 combines with J gene TRBJ2-3; TCRdb selects TRBD1, and the lack of DNA leaves this call unchecked. From germline, CDR1 is MGHRA and CDR2 YSYEKL. CDR3 size: 14 residues. The CDR3 loop reads CASSRGQTADTQYF.

The chain has TRBV7-8 and TRBJ2-3; TCRdb's D gene call, TRBD2, goes unchecked for lack of DNA. Germline assignment: CDR1 SGHVS and CDR2 FQNEAQ. The CDR3 has 16 amino acids. This chain's CDR3 is CASSPQPGLAGHTQYF.

V and J are TRBV7-2 and TRBJ2-1; TCRdb returns TRBD2, unconfirmable since there is no DNA. The CDR3 sequence is 15 residues long. Germline V gene sequence: CDR1 SGHTA, CDR2 FQGNSA. The chain's CDR3 is CASSTGLSLGNEQFF.

The chain carries TRBV20-1 and TRBJ2-7; TCRdb selects TRBD2, and the lack of DNA leaves this call unchecked. CDR1 DFQATT and CDR2 SNEGSKA come from the germline V gene (reference sequence). This CDR3 spans 15 amino acids. Here the CDR3 reads CSAIRRLAGFDEQYF.

This rearrangement joins TRBV12-3 or TRBV12-4 to TRBJ1-1; TCRdb lists TRBD1, though no DNA is available to test this call. This CDR3 spans 16 amino acids. The CDR3 loop is CASSSEAGGVRTEAFF.

The V call is TRBV7-9, the J call TRBJ1-5; the D gene TCRdb calls, TRBD1, cannot be checked with no DNA. The V gene's germline CDR1 is SEHNR and CDR2 FQNEAQ (reference sequence). The CDR3 totals 17 residues. CDR3 in amino acids: CASSPLRVGQGNQPQHF.

The rearrangement uses TRBV5-1 and TRBJ1-2; the TCRdb D gene call, TRBD1, has no DNA to confirm it. The CDR3 sequence is 14 residues long. Looked up from germline, CDR1 is SGHRS and CDR2 is YFSETQ. CDR3: CASSSGTGKVGYTF.

This chain joins TRBV5-1 and TRBJ2-1. The V gene's germline CDR1 is SGHRS and CDR2 YFSETQ. This CDR3 is built from 14 residues. The CDR3 spells CASSLRGTDNEQFF.

V and J are TRBV6-5 and TRBJ2-5; TCRdb gives TRBD1 as the D gene, but with no DNA this cannot be confirmed. This CDR3 has 16 residues. CDR1 and CDR2 (germline): MNHEY, SVGAGI. CDR3 protein: CASSHQIGQKQETQYF.

The chain uses TRBV5-1 and TRBJ1-1. Germline CDR1 SGHRS, CDR2 YFSETQ. The CDR3 spans 13 residues. CDR3: CASSSTLVTEAFF.

J is TRBJ1-2 and V is TRBV11-3; TCRdb picks TRBD1, but there is no DNA to check that call. Germline V gene data show CDR1 as SGHNT and CDR2 as YENEEA. CDR3 size: 15 residues. The CDR3 protein is CASSFAIGQGYGYTF.

The chain recombines TRBV28 with TRBJ1-4. The CDR3 totals 17 residues. CDR1 MDHEN and CDR2 SYDVKM come from the germline V gene. The CDR3: CASSFSYDEATNEKLFF.

This chain connects TRBV15 to TRBJ2-7; TCRdb's assignment of TRBD1 cannot be checked, as there is no DNA. Germline values: CDR1 LNHNV, CDR2 YYDKDF (reference sequence). The CDR3 loop spans 14 amino acids. CDR3 loop: CATSRATDHYEQYF. Full variable domain (outside the CDR3, taken from reference TRBV15 and TRBJ2-7): DAMVIQNPRYQVTQFGKPVTLSCSQTLNHNVMYWYQQKSSQAPKLLFHYYDKDFNNEADTPDNFQSRRPNTSFCFLDIRSPGLGDTAMYLCATSRATDHYEQYFGPGTRLTVT.

The genes are TRBV5-1 and TRBJ2-7. The CDR3 consists of 15 residues. Germline CDR1 is SGHRS and CDR2 is YFSETQ. CDR3 region: CASSRTTGATYEQYF.

CDR3 sequence reads: CASSERTGRRAEAFF. The J gene is TRBJ1-1, the V gene TRBV3-1; TCRdb selects TRBD1, and the lack of DNA leaves this call unchecked. The CDR3 length is 15 residues. Germline CDR1 is LGHDT and CDR2 is YNNKEL (reference sequence).

The chain is built from TRBV12-3 or TRBV12-4 and TRBJ2-1. CDR3 size: 14 residues. This CDR3 reads CASRSRWTYNEQFF.

J is TRBJ1-5 and V is TRBV27; TCRdb's D call, TRBD1, is unchecked because there is no DNA. CDR1 and CDR2 from the germline V gene are MNHEY and SMNVEV (reference sequence). The CDR3 consists of 14 residues. The CDR3 sequence is CASRPQGSNQPQHF.